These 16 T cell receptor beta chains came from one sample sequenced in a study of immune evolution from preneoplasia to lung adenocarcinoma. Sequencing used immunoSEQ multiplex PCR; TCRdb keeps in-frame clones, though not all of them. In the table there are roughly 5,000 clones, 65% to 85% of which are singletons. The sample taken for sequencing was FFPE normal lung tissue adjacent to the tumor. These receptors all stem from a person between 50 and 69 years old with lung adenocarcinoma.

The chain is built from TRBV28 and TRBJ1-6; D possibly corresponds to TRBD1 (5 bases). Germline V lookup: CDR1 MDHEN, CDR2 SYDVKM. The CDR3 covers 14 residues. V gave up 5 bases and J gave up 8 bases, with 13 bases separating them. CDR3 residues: CASSGSRVYSPLHF. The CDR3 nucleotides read TGTGCCAGCAGTGGGAGCAGGGTTTATTCACCCCTCCACTTT.

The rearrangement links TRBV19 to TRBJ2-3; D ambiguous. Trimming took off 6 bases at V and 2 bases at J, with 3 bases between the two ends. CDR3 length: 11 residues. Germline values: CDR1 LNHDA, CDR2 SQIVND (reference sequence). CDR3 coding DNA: TGTGCCAGTAGCCACACAGATACGCAGTATTTT. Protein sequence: CASSHTDTQYF. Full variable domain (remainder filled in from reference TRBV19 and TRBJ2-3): DGGITQSPKYLFRKEGQNVTLSCEQNLNHDAMYWYRQDPGQGLRLIYYSQIVNDFQKGDIAEGYSVSREKKESFPLTVTSAQKNPTAFYLCASSHTDTQYFGPGTRLTVL.

Here the CDR3 reads CASSSLGGEDTYEQYF. The CDR3 nucleotides are TGTGCCAGCAGTTCGTTAGGGGGGGAAGATACTTACGAGCAGTACTTC. The V gene is TRBV28, the J gene TRBJ2-7, with a possible D match to TRBD2 (7 bases). Germline-derived CDR1 and CDR2 are MDHEN and SYDVKM. The CDR3 is made up of 16 amino acids. Between the trimmed V and J ends, which lost 4 bases and 4 bases, there was a span of 20 bases.

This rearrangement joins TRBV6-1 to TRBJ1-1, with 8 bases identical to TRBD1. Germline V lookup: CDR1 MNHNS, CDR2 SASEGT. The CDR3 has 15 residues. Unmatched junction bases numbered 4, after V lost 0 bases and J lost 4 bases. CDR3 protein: CASSEAPQGGTEAFF. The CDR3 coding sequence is TGTGCCAGCAGTGAAGCCCCACAGGGGGGCACTGAAGCTTTCTTT.

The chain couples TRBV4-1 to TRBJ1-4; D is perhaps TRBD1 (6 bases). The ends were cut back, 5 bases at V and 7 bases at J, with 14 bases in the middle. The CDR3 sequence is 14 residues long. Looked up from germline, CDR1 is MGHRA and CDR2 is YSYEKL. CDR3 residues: CASSKQGSSEKLFF. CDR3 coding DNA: TGCGCCAGCAGCAAACAGGGTTCGTCTGAAAAACTGTTTTTT.

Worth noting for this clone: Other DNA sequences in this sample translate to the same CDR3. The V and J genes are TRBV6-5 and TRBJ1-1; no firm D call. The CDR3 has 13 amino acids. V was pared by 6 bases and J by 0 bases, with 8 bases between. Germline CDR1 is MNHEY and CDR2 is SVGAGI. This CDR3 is CASRRGVNTEAFF. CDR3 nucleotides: TGTGCCAGCAGACGCGGGGTGAACACTGAAGCTTTCTTT.

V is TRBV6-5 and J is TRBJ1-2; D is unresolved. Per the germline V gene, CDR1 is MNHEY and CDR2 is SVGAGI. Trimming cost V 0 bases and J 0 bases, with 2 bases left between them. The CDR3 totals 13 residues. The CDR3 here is CASSYSTNYGYTF. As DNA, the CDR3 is TGTGCCAGCAGTTACTCGACTAACTATGGCTACACCTTC.

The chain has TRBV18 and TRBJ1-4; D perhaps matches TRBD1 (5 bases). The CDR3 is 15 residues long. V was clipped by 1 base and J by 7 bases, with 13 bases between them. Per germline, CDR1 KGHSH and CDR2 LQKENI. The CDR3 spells CASSPLPQGGEKLFF. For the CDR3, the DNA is TGTGCCAGCTCACCACTTCCCCAGGGCGGTGAAAAACTGTTTTTT. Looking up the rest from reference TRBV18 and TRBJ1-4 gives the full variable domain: NAGVMQNPRHLVRRRGQEARLRCSPMKGHSHVYWYRQLPEEGLKFMVYLQKENIIDESGMPKERFSAEFPKEGPSILRIQQVVRGDSAAYFCASSPLPQGGEKLFFGSGTQLSVL.

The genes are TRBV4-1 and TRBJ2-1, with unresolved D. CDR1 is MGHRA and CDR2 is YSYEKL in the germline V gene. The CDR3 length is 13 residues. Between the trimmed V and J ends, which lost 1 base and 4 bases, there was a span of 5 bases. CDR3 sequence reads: CASSQGAYNEQFF. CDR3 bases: TGCGCCAGCAGCCAAGGGGCTTACAATGAGCAGTTCTTC.

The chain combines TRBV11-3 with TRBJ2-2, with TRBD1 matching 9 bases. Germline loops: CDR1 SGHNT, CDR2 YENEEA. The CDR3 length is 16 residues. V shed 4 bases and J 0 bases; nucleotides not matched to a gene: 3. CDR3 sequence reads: CASSSGTGPNTGELFF. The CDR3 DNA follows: TGTGCCAGCAGCTCCGGGACAGGGCCGAACACCGGGGAGCTGTTTTTT. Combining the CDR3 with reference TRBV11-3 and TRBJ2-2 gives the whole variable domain EAGVVQSPRYKIIEKKQPVAFWCNPISGHNTLYWYLQNLGQGPELLIRYENEEAVDDSQLPKDRFSAERLKGVDSTLKIQPAELGDSAVYLCASSSGTGPNTGELFFGEGSRLTVL.

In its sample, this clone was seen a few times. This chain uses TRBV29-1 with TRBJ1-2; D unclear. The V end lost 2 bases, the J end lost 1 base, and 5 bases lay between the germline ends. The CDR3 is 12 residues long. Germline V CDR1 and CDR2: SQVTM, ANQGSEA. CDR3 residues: CSVEKHNYGYTF. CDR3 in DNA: TGCAGCGTTGAAAAACATAACTATGGCTACACCTTC. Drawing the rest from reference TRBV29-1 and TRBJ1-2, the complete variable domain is SAVISQKPSRDICQRGTSLTIQCQVDSQVTMMFWYRQQPGQSLTLIATANQGSEATYESGFVIDKFPISRPNLTFSTLTVSNMSPEDSSIYLCSVEKHNYGYTFGSGTRLTVV.

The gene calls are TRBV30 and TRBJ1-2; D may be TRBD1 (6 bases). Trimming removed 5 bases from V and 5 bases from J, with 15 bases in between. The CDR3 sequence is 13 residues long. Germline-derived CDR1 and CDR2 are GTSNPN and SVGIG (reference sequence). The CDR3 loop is CAWRTGKFYGYTF. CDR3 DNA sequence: TGTGCCTGGCGCACAGGGAAGTTTTATGGCTACACCTTC.

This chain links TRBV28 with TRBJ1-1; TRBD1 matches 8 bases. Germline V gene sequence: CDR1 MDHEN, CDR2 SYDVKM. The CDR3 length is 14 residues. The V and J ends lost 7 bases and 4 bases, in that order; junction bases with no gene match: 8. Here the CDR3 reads CASIRGRISTEAFF. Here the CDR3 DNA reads TGTGCCAGCATCAGGGGGCGTATATCCACTGAAGCTTTCTTT.

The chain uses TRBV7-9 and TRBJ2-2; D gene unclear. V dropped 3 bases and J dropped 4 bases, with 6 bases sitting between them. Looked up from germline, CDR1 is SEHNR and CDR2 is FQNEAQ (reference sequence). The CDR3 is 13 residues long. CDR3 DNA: TGTGCCAGCAGCTTTGGTGTCACCGGGGAGCTGTTTTTT. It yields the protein CASSFGVTGELFF.

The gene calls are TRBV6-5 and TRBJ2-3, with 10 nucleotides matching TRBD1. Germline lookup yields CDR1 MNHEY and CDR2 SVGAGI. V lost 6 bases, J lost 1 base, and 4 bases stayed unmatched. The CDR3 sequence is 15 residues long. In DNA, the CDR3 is TGTGCCAGCAGCACGGACAGGGGGGGCACAGATACGCAGTATTTT. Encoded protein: CASSTDRGGTDTQYF.

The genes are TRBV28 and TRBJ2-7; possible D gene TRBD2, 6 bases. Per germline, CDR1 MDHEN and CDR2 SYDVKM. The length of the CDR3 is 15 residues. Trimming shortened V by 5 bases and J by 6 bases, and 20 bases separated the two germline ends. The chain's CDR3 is CASSLGTVPRAEQYF. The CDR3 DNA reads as TGTGCCAGCAGTCTGGGGACTGTCCCCCGAGCCGAGCAGTACTTC.